The rows below give T cell receptor beta chains drawn from one sample of a study of blood T cell repertoires in COVID-19. Using immunoSEQ multiplex PCR, the repertoire was profiled, and TCRdb retains in-frame clones only, with some absent. The data contain about 330,000 clones, 85% to 90% of them singletons. Specimen: PBMCs or T cells enriched from blood (not recorded which). These receptors were obtained from a woman between 18 and 30 years old who had recovered from COVID-19. Each CDR3 is given with its conserved first and last residue. Each record gives: CDR3 DNA, CDR3 protein, J gene, V gene, D gene, clone size. The D gene is left open where the match is weak. Only some rows state a clone size, as once, few, many or a class for expanded clones.

DNA: TGTGCCAGTAGTACCCGGGGGGGGTTCAACGAGCAGTACTTC
CDR3: CASSTRGGFNEQYF
J: TRBJ2-7
V: TRBV19
D: TRBD2
size: .

DNA: TGCGCCAGCAGCCAAGAACGGGTTATGGCTGAAGCTTTCTTT
CDR3: CASSQERVMAEAFF
J: TRBJ1-1
V: TRBV4-1
D: .
size: once

DNA: TGCGCCAGCAGCCACGAGAAGAACACTGAAGCTTTCTTT
CDR3: CASSHEKNTEAFF
J: TRBJ1-1
V: TRBV4-1
D: .
size: .

DNA: TGTGCCAGCAGCTCCTCGCCCCTCAGAAACACTGAAGCTTTCTTT
CDR3: CASSSSPLRNTEAFF
J: TRBJ1-1
V: TRBV11-2
D: .
size: .

DNA: TGTGCCAGTCACAGACAGGGCTTGAACGGCTACACCTTC
CDR3: CASHRQGLNGYTF
J: TRBJ1-2
V: TRBV5-5
D: TRBD1
size: .

DNA: TGTGCCTGGAGTTCGGGGTCCCTGATAGGGACCCAGTACTTC
CDR3: CAWSSGSLIGTQYF
J: TRBJ2-5
V: TRBV30
D: .
size: .

DNA: TGTGCCAGCAGCCGACTAGCGGGGGCATCTGATGCTTACAATGAGCAGTTCTTC
CDR3: CASSRLAGASDAYNEQFF
J: TRBJ2-1
V: TRBV3-1/TRBV3-2
D: TRBD2
size: .

DNA: TGTGCCAGCAGCTTAATGACAGGCGAAAAACTGTTTTTT
CDR3: CASSLMTGEKLFF
J: TRBJ1-4
V: TRBV7-3
D: .
size: .

DNA: TGTGCCAGCAGCCCCACAGGGAGTGCTGAAAAACTGTTTTTT
CDR3: CASSPTGSAEKLFF
J: TRBJ1-4
V: TRBV7-3
D: .
size: .

DNA: TGTGCCAGCAGCCCTGAGGGGAGGACGCAGTATTTT
CDR3: CASSPEGRTQYF
J: TRBJ2-3
V: TRBV11-2
D: .
size: .

DNA: TGTGCCAGCAGCGGCCAGGACAGGGAAGGGACTGAAGCTTTCTTT
CDR3: CASSGQDREGTEAFF
J: TRBJ1-1
V: TRBV7-9
D: TRBD1
size: .

DNA: TGTGCCAGCCTCCCGGGACAGAATAATTCACCCCTCCACTTT
CDR3: CASLPGQNNSPLHF
J: TRBJ1-6
V: TRBV28
D: TRBD1
size: .

DNA: TGTGCCAGTAGTGAGGTAGCGGGGAGCAATGAGCAGTTCTTC
CDR3: CASSEVAGSNEQFF
J: TRBJ2-1
V: TRBV19
D: TRBD2
size: .

DNA: TGTGCCAGCAGTACAGGGTACACCGGGGAGCTGTTTTTT
CDR3: CASSTGYTGELFF
J: TRBJ2-2
V: TRBV28
D: .
size: .

DNA: TGTGCCAGCAGCTTCCAGGGGTCTATCTACACCTTC
CDR3: CASSFQGSIYTF
J: TRBJ1-2
V: TRBV9
D: .
size: .

DNA: TGTGCCAGCAGCTTGGACAGTGGGACCCAGTACTTC
CDR3: CASSLDSGTQYF
J: TRBJ2-5
V: TRBV5-8
D: .
size: .

DNA: TGTGCCAGCAGCGCCGTTGGACTAGCGGGAACAGGGGAGCTGTTTTTT
CDR3: CASSAVGLAGTGELFF
J: TRBJ2-2
V: TRBV9
D: TRBD2
size: few

DNA: TGTGCCAGCAGCTTATTTGACAGGGCCCCTGAAGCTTTCTTT
CDR3: CASSLFDRAPEAFF
J: TRBJ1-1
V: TRBV11-2
D: TRBD1
size: .

DNA: TGTGCCAGCAGTCCCCAGAGACCAGGCTACAATGAGCAGTTCTTC
CDR3: CASSPQRPGYNEQFF
J: TRBJ2-1
V: TRBV6-5
D: .
size: .

DNA: TGTGCCAGCAGTTCGACCTGGACGGGAGACAATCAGCCCCAGCATTTT
CDR3: CASSSTWTGDNQPQHF
J: TRBJ1-5
V: TRBV28
D: .
size: few

DNA: TGTGCCAGCAACCCCTTTGCAGGGACAGTCGGTAATTCACCCCTCCACTTT
CDR3: CASNPFAGTVGNSPLHF
J: TRBJ1-6
V: TRBV28
D: TRBD1
size: few

DNA: TGTGCCAGCAGCTTGGCCCAGGATCTATTCTGCACCTTC
CDR3: CASSLAQDLFCTF
J: TRBJ1-2
V: TRBV7-9
D: .
size: .

DNA: TGTGCCATCAGTGAGTCGATGTGGGGGGACGAAGAAACTGGAAACACCATATATTTT
CDR3: CAISESMWGDEETGNTIYF
J: TRBJ1-3
V: TRBV10-3
D: .
size: few

DNA: TGTGCCAGCAGCTTAGACGTGGCCCGGGGCAATGAGCAGTTCTTC
CDR3: CASSLDVARGNEQFF
J: TRBJ2-1
V: TRBV7-2
D: .
size: .

DNA: TGTGCCAGCAGCTCCCTGGCCAGGGGTTCTGATAATTCACCCCTCCACTTT
CDR3: CASSSLARGSDNSPLHF
J: TRBJ1-6
V: TRBV13
D: .
size: once

DNA: TGTGCCAGCGCCGGGGGGTTTAATGTGGACGAGCAGTACTTC
CDR3: CASAGGFNVDEQYF
J: TRBJ2-7
V: TRBV9
D: TRBD2
size: .

DNA: TGTGCAAGTCGCCACCCGCCGCAGTATGGCTACACCTTC
CDR3: CASRHPPQYGYTF
J: TRBJ1-2
V: TRBV12-2
D: .
size: .

DNA: TGCGCCAGCAGCTTCGACGGATCTGAGGAATCACCCCTCCACTTT
CDR3: CASSFDGSEESPLHF
J: TRBJ1-6
V: TRBV5-1
D: .
size: .

DNA: TGTGCCAGCAGTGTAGACTCGATTACCTACGAGCAGTACTTC
CDR3: CASSVDSITYEQYF
J: TRBJ2-7
V: TRBV28
D: .
size: .

DNA: TGTGCCAGCAGCGTAGTTGGGACAGGGTCGGAGACCCAGTACTTC
CDR3: CASSVVGTGSETQYF
J: TRBJ2-5
V: TRBV9
D: TRBD1
size: many

DNA: TGTGCCAGCAGCTTAGGGGGACAGGGGGCCAACATTCAGTACTTC
CDR3: CASSLGGQGANIQYF
J: TRBJ2-4
V: TRBV7-9
D: TRBD1
size: .